These 4 T cell receptor beta chains were sequenced from one sample in a study of memory CD4+ T cells and cytomegalovirus serostatus. The table came from immunoSEQ multiplex PCR; TCRdb's copy has only in-frame clones and leaves some out. The data contain about 56,000 clones, roughly 82% of them singletons. Single viable CD3+CD4+CD8-CD45RO+ cells were sorted as the memory CD4+ T cells. The source material was memory CD4+ T cells from blood. These receptors originate from an adult in good health and CMV-seronegative.

CDR3 sequence reads: CASSVSPGTMQETQYF. The CDR3 nucleotides read TGTGCCAGCAGCGTATCACCCGGGACGATGCAAGAGACCCAGTACTTC. This chain joins TRBV9 and TRBJ2-5; the D call may be TRBD1 or TRBD2 (5 bases each). The CDR3 is 16 residues long. V lost 1 base to trimming and J lost 2 bases, with 15 bases between them. The germline gives CDR1 SGDLS, CDR2 YYNGEE.

The chain employs TRBV11-2 and TRBJ2-3, with D hard to call. Germline V gene data show CDR1 as SGHAT and CDR2 as FQNNGV. V lost 5 bases and J lost 2, with 5 bases in between. The CDR3 extends over 12 amino acids. CDR3 protein: CASSMITDTQYF. The CDR3 bases are TGTGCCAGCAGCATGATCACAGATACGCAGTATTTT.

The chain combines TRBV2 with TRBJ1-6, with TRBD1 as a possible D gene (5 bases). Germline loops: CDR1 SNHLY, CDR2 FYNNEI. V was cut by 9 bases and J by 7 bases, with 19 bases left in between. This CDR3 has 15 amino acids. CDR3 DNA: TGTGCCAGTCGAGTTCGGGGGGAGGGCAATTCACCCCTCCACTTT. Protein sequence: CASRVRGEGNSPLHF.

Of note for this clone: At one end the junction does not follow the germline gene, possibly because of a read error. The chain carries TRBV5-4 and TRBJ1-1; TRBD1 matches at 7 bases. Germline CDR1 reads SGHNT; CDR2 reads YYREEE (reference sequence). The CDR3 totals 13 residues. The CDR3 here is CASSLRQGTDAFF. CDR3 bases: TGTGCCAGCAGCCTCCGACAGGGTACTGACGCTTTCTTT.